These 5 T cell receptor beta chains originate from one sample sequenced in a study of blood T cell repertoires in COVID-19. The method was immunoSEQ multiplex PCR; TCRdb's version includes in-frame clones alone and lacks a portion of them. Among fewer than 250,000 clones, around 88% were seen once, and the ten largest hold 7% to 10%. The sequenced material came from peripheral blood. All receptors come from a woman between 45 and 60 years old with acute or convalescent COVID-19.

The chain combines TRBV27 with TRBJ1-1, with a tentative D call TRBD1 (6 bases). Between the trimmed V and J ends, which lost 5 bases and 0 bases, there was a span of 13 bases. The germline V gene encodes CDR1 MNHEY and CDR2 SMNVEV (reference sequence). CDR3 size: 15 residues. The DNA of the CDR3 is TGTGCCAGCAGTGCCTACACAGGGATGAACACTGAAGCTTTCTTT. Protein: CASSAYTGMNTEAFF.

To note about this clone: This same CDR3 is encoded by further DNA sequences in the sample. V and J are TRBV6-6 and TRBJ2-7, with 11 bases lining up with TRBD2. CDR3 size: 14 residues. Looked up from germline, CDR1 is MNHNY and CDR2 is SVGAGI (reference sequence). Trimming removed 6 bases from V and 4 bases from J; junction bases left unmatched: 5. CDR3 in amino acids: CASSSGTSGYEQYF. The CDR3 coding sequence is TGTGCCAGCAGCTCCGGGACTAGCGGATACGAGCAGTACTTC.

The chain joins TRBV5-5 to TRBJ2-2; TRBD1 might be the D (6 bases). Trimming pared 4 bases from V and 4 bases from J, leaving 8 bases between. Germline values: CDR1 SGHKS, CDR2 YYEKEE (reference sequence). The CDR3 has 13 amino acids. This CDR3 is CASSPDSTGELFF. For the CDR3, the DNA is TGTGCCAGCAGCCCGGACAGCACCGGGGAGCTGTTTTTT.

Concerning this clone: The junction departs from the called germline gene at one end, perhaps through a read error. The chain is built from TRBV19 and TRBJ2-2, with D possibly TRBD1 on 5 matching bases. CDR1 LNHDA and CDR2 SQIVND come from the germline V gene (reference sequence). The CDR3 runs 12 residues. For the CDR3, the DNA is TGTGCCTGTAGCAGGGTCACCGGGGAGCTGTTTTTT. This sequence encodes CACSRVTGELFF.

The chain recombines TRBV6-2 or TRBV6-3 with TRBJ2-5, with unresolved D. This CDR3 is built from 13 residues. V lost 7 bases and J lost 2, with 11 bases in between. The germline V gene has CDR1 MNHEY and CDR2 SVGEGT. The CDR3 DNA reads as TGTGCCAGCACCCCACCCTATCAAGAGACCCAGTACTTC. Amino acid sequence: CASTPPYQETQYF.